This T cell receptor beta chain was found in a study of T cell responses to AZD1222 COVID-19 vaccine. Some clones are missing from TCRdb's copy, which holds only in-frame ones; the method was immunoSEQ multiplex PCR. The table lists more than 90,000 clones, less than 95% of them singletons. CDR3 length equals 13 residues. The J segment lost 14 bases and the V segment lost 5 bases, leaving 11 bases of the junction unmatched. The germline V gene encodes CDR1 MNHEY and CDR2 SVGAGI. The origin of this receptor is an adult in good health. The sequences come from peripheral blood, collected on day 0 of AZD1222 vaccination. The chain recombines TRBV6-5 with TRBJ1-5, with 8 bases aligning to TRBD1. CDR3 nucleotide sequence: TGTGCCAGCAGTCTACCGGGACAGGTTGATGAGCATTTT. It yields the protein CASSLPGQVDEHF.